This T cell receptor (beta chain) was captured in a study of blood T cell repertoires in COVID-19. Unmatched junction bases numbered 8, after V lost 3 bases and J lost 2 bases. The CDR3 consists of 16 residues. Germline V CDR1 and CDR2: SGDLS, YYNGEE. This table comes from immunoSEQ multiplex PCR, and its TCRdb copy is limited to in-frame clones, with some not included. Of approximately 250,000 clones detected, approximately 88% appear once; the ten largest clones hold around 3%. Shortly before study entry, within 2 weeks, exposed participants had met a COVID-19 case. The V gene is TRBV9, the J gene TRBJ2-1; 7 bases fit TRBD2. The material sequenced was PBMCs or T cells enriched from blood (not recorded which). This sequence was found in a woman between 35 and 50 years old who had been exposed to COVID-19. CDR3 nucleotides: TGTGCCAGCAGCGACAACCTAGCGGCTCCCTACAATGAGCAGTTCTTC. Translating it yields CASSDNLAAPYNEQFF.